This T cell receptor beta chain was obtained from a study of control samples from healthy donors and cancer patients (dated by TCRdb to the early 2020s). Receptor libraries were prepared by the immunoSEQ multiplex PCR assay. Not all clones reach the TCRdb copy of this immuneACCESS table, which keeps in-frame sequences only. Checked studies attribute under half of the gap to unresolved V genes and leave the rest unexplained. This sample has more than 30,000 clones in its table, and around 94% of those were observed once. The ten largest clonotypes hold under 8% of the sample. The junction shows trimming of 0 bases on V and 3 bases on J, plus 16 bases between the germline ends. The CDR3 covers 18 residues, taking in both the cysteine and the phenylalanine. Of the read, only the CDR3 DNA is kept; its 54 bases are in frame from base 1. CDR1 SGHRS and CDR2 YFSETQ are derived from the germline V gene. On this clone itself: This clone's antigen is unknown. Base qualities are not provided; no much larger clone lies one nucleotide away.

The V gene is TRBV5-1 and the J gene is TRBJ1-6; the D segment could be TRBD1, given 5 matching bases. Sample: blood. The sequence came from a man between 60 and 75 years old in good health. CDR3 loop: CASSLAPINQGYNSPLHF. The sequenced DNA: TGCGCCAGCAGCTTGGCGCCCATAAATCAGGGCTATAATTCACCCCTCCACTTT.